These 4 T cell receptor beta chains originate from one sample sequenced in a study of T-cell memory formation after mild COVID-19. TCRdb called the 5' RACE reads again in MiXCR, with one record for every CDR3 protein. The top ten hold around 12% of the sample, which has around 410,000 distinct CDR3 sequences, about 25% seen once. The sequencing input was PBMCs or a T cell subset sorted from them (not recorded which). Source of these receptors: an adult woman who had mild COVID-19 (a few samples of this study predate the infection). Cell type and time point are not known.

This chain connects TRBV9 to TRBJ2-2; possibly TRBD2 for D (6 bases). In germline, CDR1 is SGDLS, CDR2 YYNGEE. V dropped 1 base and J dropped 7 bases, with 17 bases sitting between them. The CDR3 spans 16 residues. In nucleotides, the CDR3 is TGTGCCAGCAGCGTAAGAGCCGGGACTCCTTTCGGGGAGCTGTTTTTT. It yields the protein CASSVRAGTPFGELFF.

This rearrangement joins TRBV7-8 to TRBJ2-1, with a possible D match to TRBD2 (6 bases). Germline loops: CDR1 SGHVS, CDR2 FQNEAQ. The CDR3 spans 15 residues. V lost 2 bases, J lost 4 bases, and 12 bases lay in between. Here the CDR3 reads CASSLWAGRYNEQFF. CDR3 DNA sequence: TGTGCCAGCAGCTTATGGGCGGGGAGATACAATGAGCAGTTCTTC.

This clonotype showed up just a few times. The CDR3 here is CASSSTLVLAKNIQYF. DNA for the CDR3: TGTGCCAGCAGCTCTACATTGGTTCTAGCCAAAAACATTCAGTACTTC. The chain recombines TRBV11-2 with TRBJ2-4; D is uncertain. V lost 4 bases, J lost 0 bases, and 13 bases lay in between. The germline gives CDR1 SGHAT, CDR2 FQNNGV. This CDR3 has 16 amino acids.

This clonotype was observed a handful of times. V is TRBV2 and J is TRBJ2-1; D may be TRBD2 (7 bases). Germline values: CDR1 SNHLY, CDR2 FYNNEI. CDR3 length: 10 residues. Trimming removed 8 bases from V and 10 bases from J, with 9 bases in between. The CDR3 nucleotides are TGTGCCAGCGGCGGGGGCGAGCAGTTCTTC. Translating it yields CASGGGEQFF.